The rows below give T cell receptor beta chains drawn from one sample of a study of spatial heterogeneity in lung cancer. TCRdb called the 5' RACE reads again in MiXCR, with one record for every CDR3 protein. The sample lists 8,300 or so distinct CDR3 sequences, 8.2% occurring once. Sequencing used lung tumor tissue, obtained at surgery. Receptors originate from a male donor with early-stage non-small cell lung cancer. CDR3s include the opening cysteine and the closing phenylalanine or tryptophan. A D gene is named only where the DNA matches it firmly. Clone size is shown for a subset of rows, as once, few, many or a class of expanded clone.

cdr3_aa cdr3_nt clone_size j_call d_call v_call
CASGANGVNYGYTF TGTGCCAGTGGGGCAAACGGGGTAAACTATGGCTACACCTTC medium-sized TRBJ1-2 - TRBV19
CASTSTGSKKLFF TGTGCCAGCACGTCAACCGGTAGTAAAAAACTGTTTTTT - TRBJ1-4 - TRBV6-5
CASSLELLGTGSDEQYF TGCGCCAGCAGCTTGGAACTGTTGGGGACAGGGAGTGACGAGCAGTACTTC many TRBJ2-7 TRBD1 TRBV5-1
CASTSVSSGKVYEQYF TGTGCCAGCACCTCTGTAAGTAGCGGGAAGGTCTACGAGCAGTACTTC few TRBJ2-7 TRBD2 TRBV7-8
CASSQDKSHIKQFF TGTGCCAGCAGCCAAGATAAGAGCCACATTAAGCAGTTCTTC - TRBJ2-1 - TRBV3-1
CASSYSSGISGANVLTF TGCGCCAGCAGCTACTCCTCGGGGATCTCTGGGGCCAACGTCCTGACTTTC many TRBJ2-6 - TRBV5-1
CASSVTGRGEQFF TGTGCCAGCAGTGTGACAGGGCGGGGTGAGCAGTTCTTC medium-sized TRBJ2-1 - TRBV12-3/TRBV12-4
CATLDTNTGELFF TGTGCCACCCTAGACACAAACACCGGGGAGCTGTTTTTT few TRBJ2-2 - TRBV24-1
CSVETVRGSYEQYF TGCAGCGTTGAAACGGTCAGGGGCTCCTACGAGCAGTACTTC many TRBJ2-7 - TRBV29-1
CSVTLSYEQYF TGCAGCGTTACCCTATCCTACGAGCAGTACTTC medium-sized TRBJ2-7 - TRBV29-1
CASSSGTGRGGNQPQHF TGTGCCAGCAGTTCGGGGACCGGCAGGGGAGGCAATCAGCCCCAGCATTTT many TRBJ1-5 - TRBV12-3/TRBV12-4
CASSLEAPGNTIYF TGCGCCAGCAGCTTGGAGGCGCCAGGAAACACCATATATTTT medium-sized TRBJ1-3 - TRBV5-1
CSARERTGGTYEQYF TGCAGTGCTAGAGAGCGGACAGGGGGTACCTACGAGCAGTACTTC medium-sized TRBJ2-7 TRBD1 TRBV20-1
CAISGSTGSGEQFF TGTGCCATCAGTGGATCGACCGGCAGCGGTGAGCAGTTCTTC few TRBJ2-1 - TRBV10-3
CASTTGGQPQHF TGTGCCAGCACCACGGGGGGTCAGCCCCAGCATTTT many TRBJ1-5 - TRBV28
CATSRDPPGVGNEQFF TGTGCCACCAGCAGAGATCCTCCGGGAGTCGGGAATGAGCAGTTCTTC medium-sized TRBJ2-1 - TRBV15
CASSPEGPDNEQFF TGCGCCAGCAGCCCGGAGGGCCCGGACAATGAGCAGTTCTTC medium-sized TRBJ2-1 - TRBV5-1
CASSLGGQLDEQYF TGTGCCAGCAGCTTAGGTGGGCAGCTTGACGAGCAGTACTTC - TRBJ2-7 - TRBV7-2
CASSPDRGRTDTQYF TGTGCCAGCAGCCCGGACAGGGGGCGGACAGATACGCAGTATTTT medium-sized TRBJ2-3 TRBD1 TRBV5-4
CASSPAAATEAFF TGTGCCAGCAGCCCGGCGGCTGCGACTGAAGCTTTCTTT medium-sized TRBJ1-1 - TRBV6-1
CASSLGTTGTGDGETQYF TGTGCCAGCAGCTTAGGAACCACCGGGACAGGGGACGGAGAGACCCAGTACTTC medium-sized TRBJ2-5 TRBD1 TRBV7-9
CASSWTHSTDTQYF TGCGCCAGCAGCTGGACCCATAGCACAGATACGCAGTATTTT medium-sized TRBJ2-3 - TRBV5-1
CASSFGGPGYNEQFF TGTGCCAGCAGTTTTGGGGGCCCCGGATACAATGAGCAGTTCTTC many TRBJ2-1 - TRBV6-5
CASSQDIGAGELFF TGTGCCAGCAGCCAAGATATAGGCGCCGGGGAGCTGTTTTTT medium-sized TRBJ2-2 - TRBV14
CASSLGSGVGEAFF TGTGCCAGCAGCTTAGGGTCAGGGGTCGGTGAAGCTTTCTTT many TRBJ1-1 - TRBV7-9
CAISEETGGKNIQYF TGTGCCATCAGTGAGGAAACAGGGGGCAAAAACATTCAGTACTTC medium-sized TRBJ2-4 TRBD1 TRBV10-3
CSAPQTSGHSYEQYF TGCAGTGCTCCCCAGACTAGCGGGCACTCCTACGAGCAGTACTTC many TRBJ2-7 TRBD2 TRBV20-1
CSASGSRAEAFF TGCAGTGCTAGCGGGAGTAGGGCTGAAGCTTTCTTT medium-sized TRBJ1-1 - TRBV20-1
CASSLDPSSTEQYF TGCGCCAGCAGCTTGGATCCATCATCCACCGAGCAGTACTTC few TRBJ2-7 - TRBV5-1
CSVDSGQETQYF TGCAGCGTTGATAGCGGACAAGAGACCCAGTACTTC medium-sized TRBJ2-5 - TRBV29-1
CASSLPDSAYTGELFF TGTGCCAGCAGCTTGCCTGACAGCGCCTACACCGGGGAGCTGTTTTTT many TRBJ2-2 - TRBV11-2
CASSERGSMHEQYF TGTGCCAGCAGTGAACGTGGAAGTATGCACGAGCAGTACTTC medium-sized TRBJ2-7 - TRBV25-1
CASIKRAGGDTQYF TGTGCCAGCATCAAGCGGGCGGGAGGGGATACGCAGTATTTT many TRBJ2-3 TRBD2 TRBV6-5
CASSQDLAGGTDTQYF TGCGCCAGCAGCCAAGATTTAGCGGGAGGGACAGATACGCAGTATTTT - TRBJ2-3 TRBD2 TRBV4-3
CASSSPWGGLDQPQHF TGTGCCAGCAGTTCGCCTTGGGGGGGGCTCGATCAGCCCCAGCATTTT - TRBJ1-5 - TRBV28
CASSSGAWGTDTQYF TGTGCCAGCAGCTCCGGGGCTTGGGGAACAGATACGCAGTATTTT many TRBJ2-3 - TRBV7-3